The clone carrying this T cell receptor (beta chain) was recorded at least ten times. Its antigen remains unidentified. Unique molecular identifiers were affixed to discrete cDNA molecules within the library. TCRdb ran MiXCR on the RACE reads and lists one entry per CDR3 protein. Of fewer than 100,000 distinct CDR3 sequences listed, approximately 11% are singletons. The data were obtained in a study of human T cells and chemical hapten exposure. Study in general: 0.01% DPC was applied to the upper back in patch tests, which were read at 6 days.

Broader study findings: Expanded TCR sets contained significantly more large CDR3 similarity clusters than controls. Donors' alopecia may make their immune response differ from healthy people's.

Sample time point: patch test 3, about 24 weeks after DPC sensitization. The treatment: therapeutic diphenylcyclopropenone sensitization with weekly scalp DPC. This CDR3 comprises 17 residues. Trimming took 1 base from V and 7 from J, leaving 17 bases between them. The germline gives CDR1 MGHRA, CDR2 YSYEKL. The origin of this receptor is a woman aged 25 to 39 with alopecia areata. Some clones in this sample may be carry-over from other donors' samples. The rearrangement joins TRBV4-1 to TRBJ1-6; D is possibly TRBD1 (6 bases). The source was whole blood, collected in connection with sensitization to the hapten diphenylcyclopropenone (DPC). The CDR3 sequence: CASSQGRTDYINSPLHF. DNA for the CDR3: TGCGCCAGCAGCCAAGGGAGGACAGACTATATCAATTCACCCCTCCACTTT.